This TCR beta chain emerged from a study of regulatory and conventional T cells in RAG deficiency. Notes on the study in general: In Omenn syndrome, sorted "Tregs" may be peripherally activated cells.

V lost 5 bases and J lost 6; bases outside the gene matches: 3. Germline assignment: CDR1 SEHNR and CDR2 FQNEAQ (reference sequence). This CDR3 contains 13 residues. Data came from immunoSEQ multiplex PCR; TCRdb stores just in-frame clones and leaves some out. The table records about 30,000 clones, about 96% of them present only once. Blood CD4+ CD25-low CD127-high conventional T cells supplied the genomic DNA template. In the case of this clone: No antigen is known for it.

In addition, the sample was reused for a study of regulatory T cells. That report notes: The primer mix had 52 TRBV and 13 TRBJ primers.

The sequenced material came from CD25- CD4+ T cells sorted from blood. The chain combines TRBV7-9 with TRBJ1-5, with TRBD1 matching over 8 bases. The sequence came from a human donor in good health. As DNA, the CDR3 is TGTGCCAGCAGCCAGACAGGGGTTCAGCCCCAGCATTTT. Translated: CASSQTGVQPQHF.